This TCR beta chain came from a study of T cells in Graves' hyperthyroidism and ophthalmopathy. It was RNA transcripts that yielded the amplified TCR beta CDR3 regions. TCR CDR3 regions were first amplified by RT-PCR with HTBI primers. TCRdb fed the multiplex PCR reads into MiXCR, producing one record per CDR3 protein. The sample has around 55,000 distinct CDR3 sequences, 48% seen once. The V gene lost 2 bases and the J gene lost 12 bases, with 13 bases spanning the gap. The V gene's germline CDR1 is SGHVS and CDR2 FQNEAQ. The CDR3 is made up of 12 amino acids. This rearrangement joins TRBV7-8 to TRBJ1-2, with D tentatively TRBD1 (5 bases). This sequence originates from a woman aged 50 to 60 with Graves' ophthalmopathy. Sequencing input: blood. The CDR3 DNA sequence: TGTGCCAGCAGCTTAATGGGGCATGGAAACACCTTC. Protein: CASSLMGHGNTF.